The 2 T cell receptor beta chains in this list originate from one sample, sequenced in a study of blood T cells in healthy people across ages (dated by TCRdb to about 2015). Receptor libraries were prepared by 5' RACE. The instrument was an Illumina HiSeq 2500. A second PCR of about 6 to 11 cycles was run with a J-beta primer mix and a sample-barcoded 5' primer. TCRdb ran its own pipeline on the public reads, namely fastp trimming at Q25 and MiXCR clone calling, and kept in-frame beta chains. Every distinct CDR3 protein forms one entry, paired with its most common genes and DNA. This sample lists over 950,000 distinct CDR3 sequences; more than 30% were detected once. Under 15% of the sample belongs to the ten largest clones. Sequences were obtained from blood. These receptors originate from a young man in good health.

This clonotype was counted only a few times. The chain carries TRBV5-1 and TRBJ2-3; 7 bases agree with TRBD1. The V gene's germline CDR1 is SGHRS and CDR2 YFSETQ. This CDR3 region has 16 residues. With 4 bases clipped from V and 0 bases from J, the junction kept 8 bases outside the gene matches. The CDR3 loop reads CASSLQGSRSTDTQYF. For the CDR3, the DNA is TGCGCCAGCAGCCTACAGGGGTCCCGAAGCACAGATACGCAGTATTTT.

In nucleotides, the CDR3 is TGTGCCAGCAGGCTCGACTGGGGAGATACGCAGTATTTT. Its translation is CASRLDWGDTQYF. V and J are TRBV2 and TRBJ2-3; D unclear. V was shortened by 6 bases and J by 5 bases, with 12 bases between the two germline ends. CDR3 length equals 13 residues. The germline V gene encodes CDR1 SNHLY and CDR2 FYNNEI.